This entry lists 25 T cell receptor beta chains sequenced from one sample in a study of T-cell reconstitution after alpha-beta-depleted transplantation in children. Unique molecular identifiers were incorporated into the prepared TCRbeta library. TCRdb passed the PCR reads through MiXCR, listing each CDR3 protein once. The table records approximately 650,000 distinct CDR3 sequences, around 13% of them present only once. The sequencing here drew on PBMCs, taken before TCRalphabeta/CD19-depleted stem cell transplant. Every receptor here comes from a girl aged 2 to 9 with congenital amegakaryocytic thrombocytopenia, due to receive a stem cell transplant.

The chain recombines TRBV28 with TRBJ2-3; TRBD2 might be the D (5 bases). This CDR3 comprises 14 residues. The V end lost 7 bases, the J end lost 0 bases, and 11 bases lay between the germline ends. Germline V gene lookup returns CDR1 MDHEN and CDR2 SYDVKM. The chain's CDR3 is CASKRRDSTDTQYF. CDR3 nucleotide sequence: TGTGCCAGCAAAAGACGGGATAGCACAGATACGCAGTATTTT.

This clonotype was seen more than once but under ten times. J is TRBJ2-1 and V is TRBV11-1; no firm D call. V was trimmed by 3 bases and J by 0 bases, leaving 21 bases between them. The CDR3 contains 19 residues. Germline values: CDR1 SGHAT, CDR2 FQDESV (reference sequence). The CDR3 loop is CASSFIPSSHRVSYNEQFF. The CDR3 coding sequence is TGTGCCAGCAGCTTCATCCCCAGCTCGCACCGGGTCTCCTACAATGAGCAGTTCTTC. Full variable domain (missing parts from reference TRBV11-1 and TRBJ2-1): EAEVAQSPRYKITEKSQAVAFWCDPISGHATLYWYRQILGQGPELLVQFQDESVVDDSQLPKDRFSAERLKGVDSTLKIQPAELGDSAMYLCASSFIPSSHRVSYNEQFFGPGTRLTVL.

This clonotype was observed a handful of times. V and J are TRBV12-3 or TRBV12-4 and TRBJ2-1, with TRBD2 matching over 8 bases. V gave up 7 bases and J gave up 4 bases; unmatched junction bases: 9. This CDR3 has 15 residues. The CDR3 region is CASTSPTSDYNEQFF. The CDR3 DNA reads TGTGCCAGCACATCCCCGACTAGCGATTACAATGAGCAGTTCTTC.

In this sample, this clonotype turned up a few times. The CDR3 nucleotides read TGCAGTGTCGTTTGGGGGGGCCCGAGCTCCTACAATGAGCAGTTCTTC. Translated: CSVVWGGPSSYNEQFF. The chain joins TRBV20-1 to TRBJ2-1, with D possibly matching TRBD2 (7 bases). The CDR3 contains 16 residues. Trimming pared 7 bases from V and 0 bases from J, leaving 19 bases between. The V gene's germline CDR1 is DFQATT and CDR2 SNEGSKA (reference sequence).

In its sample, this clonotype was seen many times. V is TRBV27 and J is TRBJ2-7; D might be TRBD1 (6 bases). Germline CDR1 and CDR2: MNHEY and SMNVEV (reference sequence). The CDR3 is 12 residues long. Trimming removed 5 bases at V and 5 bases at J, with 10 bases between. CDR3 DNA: TGTGCCAGCAGTGTAACAGGGCACGAGCAGTACTTC. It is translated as CASSVTGHEQYF.

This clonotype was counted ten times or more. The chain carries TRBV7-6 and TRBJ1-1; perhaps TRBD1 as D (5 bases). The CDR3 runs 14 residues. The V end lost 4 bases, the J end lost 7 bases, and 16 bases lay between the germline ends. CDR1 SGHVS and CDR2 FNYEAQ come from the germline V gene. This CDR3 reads CASSSPRQKDEAFF. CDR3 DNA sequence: TGTGCCAGCAGCTCCCCTCGACAGAAGGATGAAGCTTTCTTT.

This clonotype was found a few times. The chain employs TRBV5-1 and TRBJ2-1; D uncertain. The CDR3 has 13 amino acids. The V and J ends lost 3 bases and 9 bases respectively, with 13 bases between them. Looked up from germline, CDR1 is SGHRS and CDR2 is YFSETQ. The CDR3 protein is CASSSPPGVEQFF. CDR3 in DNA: TGCGCCAGCAGCTCCCCCCCGGGTGTTGAGCAGTTCTTC.

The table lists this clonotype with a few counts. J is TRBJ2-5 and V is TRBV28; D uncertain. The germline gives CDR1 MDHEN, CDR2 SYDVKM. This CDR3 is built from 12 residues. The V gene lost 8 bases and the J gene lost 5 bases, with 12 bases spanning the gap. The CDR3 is CASHSFRETQYF. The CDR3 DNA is TGTGCCAGCCATAGTTTCCGGGAGACCCAGTACTTC.

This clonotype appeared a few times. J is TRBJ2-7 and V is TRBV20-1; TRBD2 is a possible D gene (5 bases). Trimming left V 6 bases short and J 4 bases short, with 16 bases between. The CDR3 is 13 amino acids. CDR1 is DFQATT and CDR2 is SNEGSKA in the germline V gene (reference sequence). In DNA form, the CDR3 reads TGCAGTGCCCGCGGGTCATTCGAGTACGAGCAGTACTTC. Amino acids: CSARGSFEYEQYF.

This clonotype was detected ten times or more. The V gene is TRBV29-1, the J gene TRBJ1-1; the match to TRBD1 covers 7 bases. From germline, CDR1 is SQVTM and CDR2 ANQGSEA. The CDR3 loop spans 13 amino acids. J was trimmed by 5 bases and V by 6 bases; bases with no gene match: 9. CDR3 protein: CSVYIYRGTEAFF. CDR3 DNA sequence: TGCAGCGTCTACATTTACAGGGGTACTGAAGCTTTCTTT.

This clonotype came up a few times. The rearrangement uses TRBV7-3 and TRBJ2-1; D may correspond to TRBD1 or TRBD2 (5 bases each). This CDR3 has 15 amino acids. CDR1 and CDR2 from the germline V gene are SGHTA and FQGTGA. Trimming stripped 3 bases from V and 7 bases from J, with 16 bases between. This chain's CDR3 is CASSLGLLGLNEQFF. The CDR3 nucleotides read TGTGCCAGCAGCTTGGGGCTACTAGGCCTAAATGAGCAGTTCTTC.

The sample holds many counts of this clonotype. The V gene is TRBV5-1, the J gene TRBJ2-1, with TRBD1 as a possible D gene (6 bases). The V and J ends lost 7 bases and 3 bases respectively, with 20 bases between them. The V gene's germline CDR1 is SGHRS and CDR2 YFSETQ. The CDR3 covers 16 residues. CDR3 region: CASRLTGQGNYNEQFF. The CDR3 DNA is TGCGCCAGCCGCCTAACGGGACAAGGTAACTACAATGAGCAGTTCTTC.

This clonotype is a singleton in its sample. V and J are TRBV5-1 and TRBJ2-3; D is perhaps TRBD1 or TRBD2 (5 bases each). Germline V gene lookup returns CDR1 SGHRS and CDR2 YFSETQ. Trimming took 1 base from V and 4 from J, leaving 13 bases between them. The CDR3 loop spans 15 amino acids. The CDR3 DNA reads TGCGCCAGCAGCTTGTGGGACCCGGCGGCAGATACGCAGTATTTT. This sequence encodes CASSLWDPAADTQYF.

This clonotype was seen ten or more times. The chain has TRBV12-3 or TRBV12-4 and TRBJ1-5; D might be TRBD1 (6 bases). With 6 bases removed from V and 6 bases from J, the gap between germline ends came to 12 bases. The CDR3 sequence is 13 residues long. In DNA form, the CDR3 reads TGTGCCAGCAGCTTGACAGGATCTCAGCCCCAGCATTTT. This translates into CASSLTGSQPQHF.

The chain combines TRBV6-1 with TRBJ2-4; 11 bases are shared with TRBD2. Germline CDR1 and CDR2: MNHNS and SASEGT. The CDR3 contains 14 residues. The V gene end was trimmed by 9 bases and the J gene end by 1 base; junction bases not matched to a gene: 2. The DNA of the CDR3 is TGTGCCAGTAGCGGGAGGGTTGCCAAAAACATTCAGTACTTC. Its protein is CASSGRVAKNIQYF.

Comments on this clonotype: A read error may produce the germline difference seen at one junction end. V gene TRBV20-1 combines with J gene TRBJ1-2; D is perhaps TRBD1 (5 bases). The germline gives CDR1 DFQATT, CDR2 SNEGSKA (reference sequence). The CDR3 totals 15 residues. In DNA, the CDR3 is TGCTGTGCTAGGGTGGGGGGGGGTATGAATCGTGGCTACACCTTC. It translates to CCARVGGGMNRGYTF.

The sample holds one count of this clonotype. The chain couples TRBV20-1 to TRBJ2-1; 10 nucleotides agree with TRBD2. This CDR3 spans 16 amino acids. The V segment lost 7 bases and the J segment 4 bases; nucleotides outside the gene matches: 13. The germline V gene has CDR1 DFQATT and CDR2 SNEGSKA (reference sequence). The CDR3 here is CSGLGLAGGFYNEQFF. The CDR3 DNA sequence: TGCAGTGGGCTGGGATTAGCGGGAGGTTTTTACAATGAGCAGTTCTTC.

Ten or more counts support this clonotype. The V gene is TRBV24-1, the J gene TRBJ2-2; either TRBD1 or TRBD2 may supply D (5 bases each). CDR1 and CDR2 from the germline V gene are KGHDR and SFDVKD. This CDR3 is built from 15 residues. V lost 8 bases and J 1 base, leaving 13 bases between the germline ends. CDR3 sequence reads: CATMVGAGNTGELFF. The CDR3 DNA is TGTGCCACCATGGTCGGGGCGGGGAACACCGGGGAGCTGTTTTTT.

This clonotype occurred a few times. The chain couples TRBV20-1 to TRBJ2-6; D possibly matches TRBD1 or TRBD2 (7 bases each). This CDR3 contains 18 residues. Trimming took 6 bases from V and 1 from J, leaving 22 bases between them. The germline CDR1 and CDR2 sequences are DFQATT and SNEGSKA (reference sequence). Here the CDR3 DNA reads TGCAGTGCCGCCAGGGGGGGGGATTTTACATCTGGGGCCAACGTCCTGACTTTC. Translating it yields CSAARGGDFTSGANVLTF.

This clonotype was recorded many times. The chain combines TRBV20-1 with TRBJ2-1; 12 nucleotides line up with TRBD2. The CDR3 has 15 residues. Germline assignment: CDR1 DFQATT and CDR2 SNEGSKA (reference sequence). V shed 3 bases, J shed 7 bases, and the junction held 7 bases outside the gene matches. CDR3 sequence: CSASIGLAGGNEQFF. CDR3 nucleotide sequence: TGCAGTGCTAGTATTGGTCTAGCGGGAGGGAATGAGCAGTTCTTC.

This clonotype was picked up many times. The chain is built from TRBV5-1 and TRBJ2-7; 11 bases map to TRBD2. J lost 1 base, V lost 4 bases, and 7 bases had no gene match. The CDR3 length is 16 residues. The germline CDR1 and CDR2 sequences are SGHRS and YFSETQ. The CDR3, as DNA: TGCGCCAGCAGCATGGGGACTAGCGGAGAATCCTACGAGCAGTACTTC. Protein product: CASSMGTSGESYEQYF.

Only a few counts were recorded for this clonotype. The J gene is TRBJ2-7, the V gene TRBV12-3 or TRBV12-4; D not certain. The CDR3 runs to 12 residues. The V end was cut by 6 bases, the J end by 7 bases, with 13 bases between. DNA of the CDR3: TGTGCCAGCAGCCCAACCCCCGGAGAGCAGTACTTC. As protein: CASSPTPGEQYF.

CDR3 in amino acids: CASQSGTRRFF. CDR3 bases: TGTGCCAGCCAGTCGGGGACTAGGCGGTTCTTC. This chain links TRBV25-1 with TRBJ2-1; TRBD2 aligns across 8 bases. The CDR3 is made up of 11 amino acids. The germline V gene encodes CDR1 MGHDK and CDR2 SYGVNS. V shed 8 bases, J shed 15 bases, and the junction held 9 bases outside the gene matches.

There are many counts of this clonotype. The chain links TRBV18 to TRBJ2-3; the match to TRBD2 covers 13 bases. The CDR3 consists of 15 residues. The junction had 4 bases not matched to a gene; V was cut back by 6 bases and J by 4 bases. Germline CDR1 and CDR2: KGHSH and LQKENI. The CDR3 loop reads CASSRTSGSADTQYF. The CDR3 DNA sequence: TGTGCCAGCTCGCGGACTAGCGGGAGCGCAGATACGCAGTATTTT.

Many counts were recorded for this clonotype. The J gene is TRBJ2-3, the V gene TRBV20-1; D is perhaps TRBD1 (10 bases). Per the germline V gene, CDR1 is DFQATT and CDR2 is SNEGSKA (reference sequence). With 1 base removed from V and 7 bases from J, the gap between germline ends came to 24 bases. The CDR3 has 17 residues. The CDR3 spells CSARGRRLAGQGYTQYF. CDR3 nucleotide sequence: TGCAGTGCTAGAGGAAGAAGGCTAGCGGGACAGGGGTATACGCAGTATTTT.